The entry below gives a single T cell receptor beta chain sequence along with its context. Its antigen is not identified. The time point: peripheral blood 6 weeks after treatment start. The sample belongs to a study of PD-L1 blockade in urothelial cancer. At the level of the study: Prior chemotherapy regimens per patient numbered 0 to 3. The median T cell count in blood samples was 140,000 to 150,000. At 3 weeks after treatment start (second dose) and again at 6 weeks, blood was analyzed. Whole-study results and caveats: Where pretreatment blood TCR clonality fell below the median, better survival was predicted.

The table came from immunoSEQ multiplex PCR; TCRdb's copy has only in-frame clones and leaves some out. The sample has fewer than 90,000 clones, approximately 90% seen once. The sequence was obtained from a woman older than 75 with urothelial cancer. This sample comprised PBMCs, obtained around atezolizumab (anti-PD-L1) treatment.

The CDR3 sequence: CASSRTAGGEQFF. The DNA for the CDR3 is TGTGCCAGCTCACGCACGGCGGGAGGAGAGCAGTTCTTC. The rearrangement uses TRBV18 and TRBJ2-1; 8 bases agree with TRBD2. With V trimmed by 4 bases and J by 10 bases, 6 bases remained unmatched. The CDR3 is made up of 13 amino acids. The germline V gene has CDR1 KGHSH and CDR2 LQKENI.